Below, 14 T cell receptor beta chains from the same sample are listed, as sequenced in a study of regulatory T cells in long-lasting Graves disease. The sample's time point: newly diagnosed GD, antithyroid drugs for less than 3 months. PBMCs provided the RNA from which the TCR library was made. Construction of the TCR beta libraries employed iRepertoire HTBI primers in conjunction with Arm-PCR of CDR3 regions. Each CDR3 protein gets one entry after TCRdb re-called the multiplex PCR reads with MiXCR. The table shows 400,000 to 500,000 distinct CDR3 sequences, with about a sixth occurring only once. These same data were also listed under a study on T cells in Graves' hyperthyroidism and ophthalmopathy.

The source was peripheral blood mononuclear cells (PBMCs), collected at new diagnosis, from a patient treated with antithyroid drugs. These receptors were taken from a woman younger than 45 with Graves disease.

At least ten counts were recorded for this clonotype. The rearrangement uses TRBV28 and TRBJ2-7, with D unclear. The CDR3 covers 13 residues. V lost 8 bases and J 5 bases, leaving 16 bases between the germline ends. Germline CDR1 MDHEN, CDR2 SYDVKM. The CDR3 is CASRPSADHEQYF. The CDR3, as DNA: TGTGCCAGCCGCCCGAGCGCAGACCACGAGCAGTACTTC.

As concerns this clonotype: An end of the junction does not agree with germline; a read error may underlie this. The chain couples TRBV7-2 to TRBJ2-7, with D tentatively TRBD1 or TRBD2 (5 bases each). The CDR3 spans 16 residues. Germline V gene lookup returns CDR1 SGHTA and CDR2 FQGNSA. CDR3 sequence reads: CASSSPGRLGSYERYF. CDR3 DNA sequence: TGTGCCAGCAGCAGTCCGGGACGCTTAGGCTCCTACGAGCGGTACTTC.

V usage is TRBV7-9 and J usage is TRBJ1-1; possibly TRBD1 for D (6 bases). CDR3 length equals 12 residues. Germline V gene data show CDR1 as SEHNR and CDR2 as FQNEAQ (reference sequence). Trimming removed 5 bases at V and 8 bases at J, with 12 bases between. CDR3 DNA: TGTGCCAGCAGCCCTACAGGGTACGAAGCTTTCTTT. Protein: CASSPTGYEAFF.

As to this clonotype: At one end, the junction sequence differs from germline, possibly due to a read error. V gene TRBV28 combines with J gene TRBJ2-7, with 10 bases fitting TRBD2. This CDR3 contains 14 residues. Germline V gene lookup returns CDR1 MDHEN and CDR2 SYDVKM. The CDR3 sequence: CAGSASGSTYEQYF. The CDR3 DNA reads as TGTGCCGGCAGTGCTAGCGGGAGCACCTACGAGCAGTACTTC.

About this clonotype itself: A far larger clone is one base from this, pointing to a likely read error. The rearrangement links TRBV7-2 to TRBJ2-1; D possibly corresponds to TRBD2 (6 bases). The assigned J gene may be wrong: the sequence end matches TRBJ2-5 better. The germline gives CDR1 SGHTA, CDR2 FQGNSA. This CDR3 has 14 residues. In nucleotides, the CDR3 is TGTGCCAGCAGCTTTGGGGGACTGCAAGAGACCCAGTACTTC. This encodes CASSFGGLQETQYF.

This clonotype was detected many times. The chain links TRBV5-4 to TRBJ2-5; D is tentatively TRBD1 or TRBD2 (5 bases each). The CDR3 totals 15 residues. With 5 bases removed from V and 3 bases from J, the gap between germline ends came to 17 bases. Germline V CDR1 and CDR2: SGHNT, YYREEE (reference sequence). The CDR3 DNA sequence: TGTGCCAGCAGTCAGAACCGGGGCCGAAAAGAGACCCAGTACTTC. Its protein product is CASSQNRGRKETQYF.

This clonotype was observed a handful of times. The chain joins TRBV4-1 to TRBJ1-1, with 7 bases fitting TRBD1. Trimming removed 1 base from V and 4 bases from J; junction bases left unmatched: 3. Germline assignment: CDR1 MGHRA and CDR2 YSYEKL. This CDR3 has 14 residues. CDR3 amino acids: CASSQGQGTTEAFF. CDR3 in DNA: TGCGCCAGCAGCCAAGGACAGGGTACCACTGAAGCTTTCTTT.

This clonotype was counted at least ten times. This chain links TRBV7-6 with TRBJ2-3; a possible D gene is TRBD2 (6 bases). There are 17 residues in the CDR3. V gave up 3 bases and J gave up 1 base, with 17 bases separating them. Germline V gene data show CDR1 as SGHVS and CDR2 as FNYEAQ. The CDR3 reads CASSFTATSTGTDTQYF. Here the CDR3 DNA reads TGTGCCAGCAGCTTTACGGCTACTAGCACCGGCACAGATACGCAGTATTTT.

This sequence joins TRBV27 and TRBJ2-2, with D maybe TRBD2 (6 bases). Trimming removed 5 bases from V and 5 bases from J, with 18 bases in between. This CDR3 has 16 amino acids. Germline values: CDR1 MNHEY, CDR2 SMNVEV (reference sequence). The CDR3 DNA reads TGTGCCAGCAGTCCCAGACTAGTCCCCCCAACCGGGGAGCTGTTTTTT. Translating gives CASSPRLVPPTGELFF.

The chain links TRBV10-3 to TRBJ1-4; tentatively, D is TRBD1 (5 bases). Between the trimmed V and J ends, which lost 10 bases and 4 bases, there was a span of 19 bases. Germline loops: CDR1 ENHRY, CDR2 SYGVKD. The CDR3 length is 15 residues. The CDR3 here is CATRTRLSDNEKLFF. The CDR3 DNA follows: TGTGCCACGAGGACAAGGCTATCGGATAATGAAAAACTGTTTTTT.

This clonotype was picked up many times. This sequence joins TRBV19 and TRBJ2-3, with a tentative D call TRBD2 (5 bases). This CDR3 contains 15 residues. Trimming cost V 4 bases and J 0 bases, with 11 bases left between them. Germline CDR1 is LNHDA and CDR2 is SQIVND (reference sequence). CDR3 DNA sequence: TGTGCCAGTAGTACCACGGGATCTAGCACAGATACGCAGTATTTT. Protein sequence: CASSTTGSSTDTQYF.

The chain has TRBV7-2 and TRBJ2-7; TRBD1 aligns across 7 bases. The J segment lost 6 bases and the V segment lost 5 bases, leaving 4 bases of the junction unmatched. Germline CDR1 SGHTA, CDR2 FQGNSA. CDR3 length equals 12 residues. CDR3 sequence (DNA): TGTGCCAGCAGCCCGGACAGGACCGAGCAGTACTTC. It codes for CASSPDRTEQYF.

This rearrangement joins TRBV9 to TRBJ2-7; 8 bases map to TRBD1. J lost 6 bases, V lost 0 bases, and 11 bases had no gene match. CDR1 and CDR2 from the germline V gene are SGDLS and YYNGEE. This CDR3 has 16 amino acids. The chain's CDR3 is CASSVAAMQGAGEQYF. DNA of the CDR3: TGTGCCAGCAGCGTAGCTGCCATGCAGGGGGCGGGCGAGCAGTACTTC.

This clonotype was seen a few times. Here the CDR3 DNA reads TGTGCCAGCAGCTTGCTGGACTCGACCTCTCTCAATGAGCAGTTCTTC. This sequence encodes CASSLLDSTSLNEQFF. The chain employs TRBV3-1 and TRBJ2-1; possibly TRBD2 for D (5 bases). The CDR3 length is 16 residues. Trimming took 5 bases from V and 6 from J, leaving 20 bases between them. Per the germline V gene, CDR1 is LGHDT and CDR2 is YNNKEL (reference sequence).